The 13 T cell receptor beta chains below all came from one sample that was sequenced in a study of CD8+ T cells in alopecia areata. Sequencing templates came from extracted RNA that was reverse transcribed into cDNA. Method: immunoSEQ multiplex PCR; TCRdb's copy keeps in-frame clones and lacks some. The profile shows roughly 200,000 clones, around 50% of them singletons. Treatment in this sample: oral pan-JAK inhibitor, 5-10 mg twice daily. This specimen consisted of CD8+ T cells sorted from blood, obtained at week 24, from a patient treated with tofacitinib. All receptors derive from a human donor with alopecia areata.

This clone has only a few counts. Other nucleotide sequences in the sample specify the same CDR3. This chain connects TRBV29-1 to TRBJ2-2; D is uncertain. Trimming removed 0 bases from V and 0 bases from J, with 2 bases in between. Germline loops: CDR1 SQVTM, CDR2 ANQGSEA. There are 13 residues in the CDR3. The DNA of the CDR3 is TGCAGCGTTGAAGATCCGAACACCGGGGAGCTGTTTTTT. The encoded protein is CSVEDPNTGELFF.

The chain carries TRBV5-6 and TRBJ1-6; no definite D call. Germline V CDR1 and CDR2: SGHDT, YYEEEE. Trimming took 2 bases from V and 10 from J, leaving 7 bases between them. This CDR3 has 12 residues. CDR3 amino acids: CASSFGESPLHF. CDR3 DNA sequence: TGTGCCAGCAGCTTTGGGGAATCACCCCTCCACTTT.

The chain links TRBV27 to TRBJ1-2, with a tentative D call TRBD1 (6 bases). V lost 3 bases to trimming and J lost 5 bases, with 10 bases between them. This CDR3 has 13 residues. The germline gives CDR1 MNHEY, CDR2 SMNVEV (reference sequence). In nucleotides, the CDR3 is TGTGCCAGCAGTTTCGGGGGGGCATATGGCTACACCTTC. Protein: CASSFGGAYGYTF.

The chain is built from TRBV7-9 and TRBJ2-3; tentatively, D is TRBD2 (7 bases). Germline V lookup: CDR1 SEHNR, CDR2 FQNEAQ (reference sequence). This CDR3 spans 17 amino acids. The ends were cut back, 8 bases at V and 5 bases at J, with 26 bases in the middle. The CDR3 DNA reads as TGTGCCAGCGCCAGGGAGGGACACATTCGAGGTGAAGATACGCAGTATTTT. Residues: CASAREGHIRGEDTQYF.

The chain combines TRBV2 with TRBJ1-5, with D possibly matching TRBD1 (5 bases). CDR1 SNHLY and CDR2 FYNNEI come from the germline V gene. This CDR3 region has 14 residues. Trimming stripped 7 bases from V and 2 bases from J, with 12 bases between. The CDR3: CASMGGNGNQPQHF. As DNA, the CDR3 is TGTGCCAGCATGGGGGGGAATGGCAATCAGCCCCAGCATTTT.

This clone showed up just a few times. The V call is TRBV10-3, the J call TRBJ2-7; TRBD1 agrees at 9 bases. V lost 10 bases, J lost 6 bases, and 7 bases stayed unmatched. CDR3 length: 12 amino acids. Germline V gene lookup returns CDR1 ENHRY and CDR2 SYGVKD. The CDR3: CASGTGRSEQYF. CDR3 nucleotide sequence: TGTGCCAGCGGGACAGGGAGGTCCGAGCAGTACTTC.

This clone was recorded once. The CDR3 loop reads CASSYLASGGYNEQFF. In DNA, the CDR3 is TGTGCCAGCAGTTATTTGGCGAGCGGGGGATACAATGAGCAGTTCTTC. V gene TRBV6-5 combines with J gene TRBJ2-1, with 8 positions matching TRBD2. Germline trimming cut 3 bases from V and 4 bases from J; bases unmatched to any gene: 8. The CDR3 covers 16 residues. From germline, CDR1 is MNHEY and CDR2 SVGAGI.

The chain combines TRBV14 with TRBJ2-6; D may be TRBD2 (6 bases). There are 15 residues in the CDR3. The germline gives CDR1 SGHDN, CDR2 FVKESK. V gave up 8 bases and J gave up 0 bases, with 11 bases separating them. CDR3 amino acids: CASAGRYSGANVLTF. CDR3 DNA: TGTGCCAGCGCAGGGAGGTACTCTGGGGCCAACGTCCTGACTTTC.

The chain recombines TRBV30 with TRBJ1-6; D remains unclear. The CDR3 is 13 residues long. Trimming took 2 bases from V and 7 from J, leaving 9 bases between them. Germline CDR1 GTSNPN, CDR2 SVGIG (reference sequence). The CDR3 DNA follows: TGTGCCTGGAGTCGGGTTAACAATTCACCCCTCCACTTT. Translating gives CAWSRVNNSPLHF. Full variable domain (rest looked up from reference TRBV30 and TRBJ1-6): SQTIHQWPATLVQPVGSPLSLECTVEGTSNPNLYWYRQAAGRGLQLLFYSVGIGQISSEVPQNLSASRPQDRQFILSSKKLLLSDSGFYLCAWSRVNNSPLHFGNGTRLTVT.

V usage is TRBV30 and J usage is TRBJ2-7; 9 positions agree with TRBD1. This CDR3 contains 13 residues. Trimming took 3 bases from V and 2 from J; bases not matched to a gene: 2. Germline V gene sequence: CDR1 GTSNPN, CDR2 SVGIG (reference sequence). CDR3 sequence reads: CAWRDRGAYEQYF. The CDR3 coding sequence is TGTGCCTGGAGGGACAGGGGTGCCTACGAGCAGTACTTC.

The rearrangement joins TRBV12-5 to TRBJ1-1, with unresolved D. In germline, CDR1 is LGHNT, CDR2 FRNRAP. Trimming pared 1 base from V and 2 bases from J, leaving 5 bases between. The CDR3 is 13 residues long. The CDR3 DNA reads TGTGCTAGTGGTTTGGGAAGAAACACTGAAGCTTTCTTT. Residues: CASGLGRNTEAFF.

V and J are TRBV7-2 and TRBJ2-3; D not certain. The CDR3 totals 16 residues. In germline, CDR1 is SGHTA, CDR2 FQGNSA. Between the trimmed V and J ends, which lost 6 bases and 2 bases, there was a span of 18 bases. The CDR3 reads CASSPFLSVITDTQYF. Here the CDR3 DNA reads TGTGCCAGCAGTCCCTTCCTTTCTGTAATCACAGATACGCAGTATTTT.

The genes are TRBV30 and TRBJ2-2; D gene unclear. Germline lookup yields CDR1 GTSNPN and CDR2 SVGIG (reference sequence). This CDR3 has 13 residues. Trimming pared 0 bases from V and 5 bases from J, leaving 7 bases between. As DNA, the CDR3 is TGTGCCTGGAGTGTCGGGCCTACCGGGGAGCTGTTTTTT. This sequence encodes CAWSVGPTGELFF.